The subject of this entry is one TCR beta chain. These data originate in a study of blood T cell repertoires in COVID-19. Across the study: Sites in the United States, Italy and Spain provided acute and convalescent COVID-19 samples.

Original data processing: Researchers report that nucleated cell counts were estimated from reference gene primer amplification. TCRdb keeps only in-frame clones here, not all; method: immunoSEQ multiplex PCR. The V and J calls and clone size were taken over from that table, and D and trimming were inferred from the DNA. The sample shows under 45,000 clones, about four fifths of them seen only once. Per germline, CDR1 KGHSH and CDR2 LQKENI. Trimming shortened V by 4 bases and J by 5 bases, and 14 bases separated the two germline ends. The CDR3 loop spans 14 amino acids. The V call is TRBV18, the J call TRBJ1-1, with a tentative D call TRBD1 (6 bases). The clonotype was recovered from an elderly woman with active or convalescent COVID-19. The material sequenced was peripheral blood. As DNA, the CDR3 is TGTGCCAGCTCACAGAGTAGAGGACAGACTGAAGCTTTCTTT. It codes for CASSQSRGQTEAFF.